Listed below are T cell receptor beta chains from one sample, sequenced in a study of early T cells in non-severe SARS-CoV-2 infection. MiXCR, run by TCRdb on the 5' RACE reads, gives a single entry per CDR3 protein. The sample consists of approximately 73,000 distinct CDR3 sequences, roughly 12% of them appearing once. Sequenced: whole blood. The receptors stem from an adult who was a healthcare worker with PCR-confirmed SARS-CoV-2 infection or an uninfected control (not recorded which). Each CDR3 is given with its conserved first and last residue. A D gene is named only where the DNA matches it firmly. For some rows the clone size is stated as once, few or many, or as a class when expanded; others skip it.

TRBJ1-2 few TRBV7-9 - TGTGCCAGCAGCCCCCCGGGGGCGACCTATGGCTACACCTTC CASSPPGATYGYTF
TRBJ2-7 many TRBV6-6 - TGTGCCAGCAGTTACGCTCGACCCGGAGGTTCCTACGAGCAGTACTTC CASSYARPGGSYEQYF
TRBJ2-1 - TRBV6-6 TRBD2 TGTGCCAGCAACCCTAGACTAGCGGGGGGTACTACCCGGAATGAGCAGTTCTTC CASNPRLAGGTTRNEQFF
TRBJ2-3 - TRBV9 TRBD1 TGTGCCAGCAGCGTACGGACAGGGGGCAGAGATACGCAGTATTTT CASSVRTGGRDTQYF
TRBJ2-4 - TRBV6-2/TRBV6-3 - TGTGCCACGGCAGATGGGCGGGCCAAAAACATTCAGTACTTC CATADGRAKNIQYF
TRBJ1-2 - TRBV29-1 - TGCAGCGTTGAACTGAACTATGGCTACACCTTC CSVELNYGYTF
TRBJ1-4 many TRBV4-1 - TGCGCCAGCAGCCAAAGGGAAAAACTGTTTTTT CASSQREKLFF
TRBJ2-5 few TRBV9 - TGTGCCAGCAGCGCGATGGGTCAAGAGACCCAGTACTTC CASSAMGQETQYF
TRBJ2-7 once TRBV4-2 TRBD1 TGTGCCAGCAGCCGGACAGGGAATATCTACGAGCAGTACTTC CASSRTGNIYEQYF
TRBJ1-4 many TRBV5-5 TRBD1 TGTGCCAGCAGCTTTCGGCCGGGACAGGGTAATGAAAAACTGTTTTTT CASSFRPGQGNEKLFF
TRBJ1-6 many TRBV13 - TGTGCCAGCAGTTCGATCCGGGTCCTACATTCACCCCTCCACTTT CASSSIRVLHSPLHF
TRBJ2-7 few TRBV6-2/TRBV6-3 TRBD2 TGTGCCAGCAGAGCTACTAGCGGGGGGAACTACGAGCAGTACTTC CASRATSGGNYEQYF
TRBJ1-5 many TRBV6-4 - TGTGCCAGCAGTGAGGACGGGAATCAGCCCCAGCATTTT CASSEDGNQPQHF
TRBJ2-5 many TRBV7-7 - TGTGCCAGCAGCTTAGGGCAGACAGAGACCCAGTACTTC CASSLGQTETQYF
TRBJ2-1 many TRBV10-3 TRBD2 TGTGCCATCAGCTACCGGGACTACTCCTACAATGAGCAGTTCTTC CAISYRDYSYNEQFF
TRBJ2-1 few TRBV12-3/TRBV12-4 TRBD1 TGTGCCAGCAGTCCTGGACAGGGGCTAAGTTCCTACAATGAGCAGTTCTTC CASSPGQGLSSYNEQFF
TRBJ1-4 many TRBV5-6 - TGTGCCAGCAGCTGGGACGGTGAAAAACTGTTTTTT CASSWDGEKLFF
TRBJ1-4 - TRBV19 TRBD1 TGTGCCAGTACCGCGACAGGGAATGAAAAACTGTTTTTT CASTATGNEKLFF
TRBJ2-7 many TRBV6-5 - TGTGCCAGCAGTGCACCCCGGGAGCCCTACGAGCAGTACTTC CASSAPREPYEQYF
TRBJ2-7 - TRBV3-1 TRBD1 TGTGTCAGCAGCTTCCGGACAGGGGTCTACGAGCAGTACTTC CVSSFRTGVYEQYF
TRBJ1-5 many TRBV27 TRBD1 TGTGCCAGCAGTCAACAGGGGGCCTCTCAGCCCCAGCATTTT CASSQQGASQPQHF
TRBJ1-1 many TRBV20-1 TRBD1 TGCAGTGCTAGTTACAGGGGAGGGACTGAAGCTTTCTTT CSASYRGGTEAFF
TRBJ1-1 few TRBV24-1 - TGTGCCACCAGTGGTCCCTCCAGTGGAGGGAACACTGAAGCTTTCTTT CATSGPSSGGNTEAFF
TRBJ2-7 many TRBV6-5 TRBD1 TGTGCCAGCAGTCCGTCCTTGGCCTGGGACAGGGAATACGAGCAGTACTTC CASSPSLAWDREYEQYF
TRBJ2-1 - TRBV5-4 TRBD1 TGTGCCAGCAGCTCCGGGACAGCCTCCTACAATGAGCAGTTCTTC CASSSGTASYNEQFF
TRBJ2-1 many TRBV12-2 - TGTGCAAGTCGCCAACAGGGGAGCGATGAGCAGTTCTTC CASRQQGSDEQFF
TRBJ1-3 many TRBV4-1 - TGCGCCAGCAGCCAAGCCGGCAACTCTGGAAACACCATATATTTT CASSQAGNSGNTIYF
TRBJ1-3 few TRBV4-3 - TGCGCCAGCAGCCAAGAGCGGGCCTCTGGAAACACCATATATTTT CASSQERASGNTIYF
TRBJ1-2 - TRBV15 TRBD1 TGTGCCACCAGCAGCCGGGACAGGGTTACGTCTGGCTACACCTTC CATSSRDRVTSGYTF
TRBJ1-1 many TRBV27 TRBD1 TGTGCCAGCAGTTTCGACAGGGGGGCCACTGAAGCTTTCTTT CASSFDRGATEAFF
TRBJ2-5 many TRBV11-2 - TGTGCCAGCAGCTTAGGGGTCAGGCAAGAGACCCAGTACTTC CASSLGVRQETQYF
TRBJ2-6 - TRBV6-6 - TGTGCCAGCAGTTACACAAATACTGGGGCCAACGTCCTGACTTTC CASSYTNTGANVLTF
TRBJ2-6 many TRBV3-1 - TGTGCCAGCAGCCGGATAGCATCCTCTGGGGCCAACGTCCTGACTTTC CASSRIASSGANVLTF
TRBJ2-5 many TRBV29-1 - TGCAGCGTAGACTTCCCCCAGTACTTC CSVDFPQYF
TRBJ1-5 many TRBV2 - TGTGCCAGCAGATCAGATAGCAATCAGCCCCAGCATTTT CASRSDSNQPQHF
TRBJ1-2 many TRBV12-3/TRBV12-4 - TGTGCCAGCAGGCCGGGATTCTATGGCTACACCTTC CASRPGFYGYTF
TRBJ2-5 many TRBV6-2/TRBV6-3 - TGTGCCAGCAGTTACGGCGGAACGCTTATCCAAGAGACCCAGTACTTC CASSYGGTLIQETQYF
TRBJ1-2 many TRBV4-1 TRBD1 TGCGCCAGCAGCCAACGTACCCTCCGGGACAGCGCGTCAGGACGCACCTTC CASSQRTLRDSASGRTF
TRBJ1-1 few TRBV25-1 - TGTGCCAGCAGTGAATGGCCGGGGAACACTGAAGCTTTCTTT CASSEWPGNTEAFF
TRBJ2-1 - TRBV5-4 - TGTGCCAGCAGCTTGAACCGGGGGAATCGGAATGAGCAGTTCTTC CASSLNRGNRNEQFF
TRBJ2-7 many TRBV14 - TGTGCCAGCAGCCAAGGATCGCCGGTTTGGGCCACCTACGAGCAGTACTTC CASSQGSPVWATYEQYF
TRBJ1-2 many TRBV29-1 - TGCAGCGTTGACAGGAGGGGGTATGGCTACACCTTC CSVDRRGYGYTF
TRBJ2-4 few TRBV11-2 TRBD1 TGTGCCAGCAGCCAACAGACAGGGGGAAACATTCAGTACTTC CASSQQTGGNIQYF
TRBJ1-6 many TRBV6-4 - TGTGCCAGCAGTGACTCGAGACAAGAATATAATTCACCCCTCCACTTT CASSDSRQEYNSPLHF
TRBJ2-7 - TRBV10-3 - TGTGCCATCGGGGAGTACGAGCAGTACTTC CAIGEYEQYF
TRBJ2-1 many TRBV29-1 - TGCAGCGTTGAAGTCAGGAGGGGGCATAATGAGCAGTTCTTC CSVEVRRGHNEQFF
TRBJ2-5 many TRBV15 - TGTGCCACCAGCAGAGGTCAGGGCCAAGAGACCCAGTACTTC CATSRGQGQETQYF
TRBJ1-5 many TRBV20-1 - TGCAGTGCCACCTCAAGCGGGGGACCTCAGCCCCAGCATTTT CSATSSGGPQPQHF
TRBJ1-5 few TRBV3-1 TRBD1 TGTGCCAGCAGCCAACGACAGGGAGGGCAGCCCCAGCATTTT CASSQRQGGQPQHF
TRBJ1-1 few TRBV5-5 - TGTGCCAGCAGCAGGGATTCGAACACTGAAGCTTTCTTT CASSRDSNTEAFF
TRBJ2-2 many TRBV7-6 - TGTGCCAGCAGCTTGTTCGGGGCTGGGACAAGCACCGGGGAGCTGTTTTTT CASSLFGAGTSTGELFF
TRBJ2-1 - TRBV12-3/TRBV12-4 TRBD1 TGTGCCAGCAGTCCGATTGAGACAGGGGGGATTAGGAATGAGCAGTTCTTC CASSPIETGGIRNEQFF
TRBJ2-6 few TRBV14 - TGTGCCAGCAGCTCAGGTTCCTCTGGGGCCAACGTCCTGACTTTC CASSSGSSGANVLTF
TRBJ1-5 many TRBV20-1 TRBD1 TGCAGTGCTAGAGGCGGACAGGGGAACCAGCCCCAGCATTTT CSARGGQGNQPQHF
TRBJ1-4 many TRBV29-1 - TGCAGCGGCGCCACGACAACTAATGAAAAACTGTTTTTT CSGATTTNEKLFF